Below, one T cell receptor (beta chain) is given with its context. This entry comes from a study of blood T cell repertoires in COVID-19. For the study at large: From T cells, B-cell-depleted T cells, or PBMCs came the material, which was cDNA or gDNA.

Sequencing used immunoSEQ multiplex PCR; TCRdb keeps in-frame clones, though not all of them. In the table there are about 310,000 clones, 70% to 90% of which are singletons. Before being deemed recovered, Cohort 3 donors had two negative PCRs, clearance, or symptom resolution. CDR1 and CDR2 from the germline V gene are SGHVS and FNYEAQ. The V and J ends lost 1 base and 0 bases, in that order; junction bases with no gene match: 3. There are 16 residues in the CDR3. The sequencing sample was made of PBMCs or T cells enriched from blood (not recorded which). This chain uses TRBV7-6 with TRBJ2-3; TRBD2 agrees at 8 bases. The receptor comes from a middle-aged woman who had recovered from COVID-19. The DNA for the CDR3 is TGTGCCAGCAGCTTAGTAGGACTAGCAAGCACAGATACGCAGTATTTT. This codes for CASSLVGLASTDTQYF.